The 9 T cell receptor beta chains reported below all come from one sample, sequenced in a study of a mutant IDH1 vaccine in newly diagnosed glioma. Using immunoSEQ multiplex PCR, the repertoire was profiled, and TCRdb retains in-frame clones only, with some absent. This table holds about 60,000 clones, under 90% found once. The time point denotes: week 23, last vaccination. Vaccine doses each comprised 300 ug of mutant IDH1 20-mer peptide, with topical imiquimod. No antigen is known for these receptors. The sample was PBMCs, taken from a glioma patient whose treatment included an IDH1 peptide vaccine. The origin of the receptors is a man between 18 and 35 years old with glioma.

The chain links TRBV2 to TRBJ1-1; no clear D gene. CDR1 is SNHLY and CDR2 is FYNNEI in the germline V gene. V lost 6 bases to trimming and J lost 1 base, with 3 bases between them. The length of the CDR3 is 11 residues. The CDR3 sequence is CASRENTEAFF. In nucleotides, the CDR3 is TGTGCCAGCAGGGAGAACACTGAAGCTTTCTTT.

V is TRBV10-3 and J is TRBJ1-3, with a tentative D call TRBD1 (6 bases). The ends were cut back, 7 bases at V and 2 bases at J, with 12 bases in the middle. This CDR3 is built from 14 residues. Germline values: CDR1 ENHRY, CDR2 SYGVKD. CDR3 DNA sequence: TGTGCCATCAAAACATACAGGGCTGGAAACACCATATATTTT. It encodes CAIKTYRAGNTIYF.

The V and J genes are TRBV9 and TRBJ1-2, with a tentative D call TRBD1 (5 bases). Germline CDR1 SGDLS, CDR2 YYNGEE. Between the trimmed V and J ends, which lost 5 bases and 0 bases, there was a span of 14 bases. CDR3 length: 15 amino acids. The CDR3 here is CASRSRDGANYGYTF. In nucleotides, the CDR3 is TGTGCCAGCAGAAGCCGGGACGGGGCTAACTATGGCTACACCTTC.

The chain joins TRBV4-2 to TRBJ1-1, with a possible D match to TRBD1 (5 bases). Trimming left V 0 bases short and J 0 bases short, with 17 bases between. This CDR3 spans 18 amino acids. Germline CDR1 LGHNA, CDR2 YNFKEQ. The CDR3 sequence is CASSQDPPPAGLNTEAFF. CDR3 in DNA: TGTGCCAGCAGCCAAGACCCCCCCCCGGCAGGGCTGAACACTGAAGCTTTCTTT.

The chain employs TRBV6-5 and TRBJ2-2; 12 bases are shared with TRBD2. After removal of 3 bases from V and 6 bases from J, the junction contained 5 bases not matched to a gene. CDR1 and CDR2 from the germline V gene are MNHEY and SVGAGI. The CDR3 spans 16 residues. CDR3 bases: TGTGCCAGCAGTTATACCCGGACTAGCGGGGCCGGGGAGCTGTTTTTT. Its protein is CASSYTRTSGAGELFF.

This sequence joins TRBV19 and TRBJ1-5; D is ambiguous. Trimming removed 8 bases at V and 7 bases at J, with 15 bases between. CDR1 LNHDA and CDR2 SQIVND come from the germline V gene (reference sequence). The CDR3 is 13 amino acids. The CDR3 here is CASGVVPGQPQHF. CDR3 nucleotide sequence: TGTGCCAGTGGAGTCGTTCCCGGGCAGCCCCAGCATTTT.

This sequence joins TRBV30 and TRBJ1-1; no clear D gene. This CDR3 spans 14 amino acids. The V gene's germline CDR1 is GTSNPN and CDR2 SVGIG (reference sequence). Trimming left V 4 bases short and J 1 base short, with 13 bases between. CDR3 DNA sequence: TGTGCCTGGACCCCTCAGCCTAAGAACACTGAAGCTTTCTTT. This codes for CAWTPQPKNTEAFF.

This clone has just a few counts. The chain combines TRBV12-5 with TRBJ1-1; D call uncertain. V lost 1 base and J lost 5, with 8 bases in between. The CDR3 is 13 amino acids. Germline V lookup: CDR1 LGHNT, CDR2 FRNRAP. CDR3 residues: CASGLALGTEAFF. CDR3 DNA: TGTGCTAGTGGTTTGGCCCTTGGTACTGAAGCTTTCTTT.

V gene TRBV4-3 combines with J gene TRBJ2-1; 7 bases are shared with TRBD2. The ends lost 1 base at V and 0 bases at J; junction bases unmatched: 0. CDR1 is LGHNA, CDR2 YSLEER, per germline. The CDR3 spans 15 residues. In nucleotides, the CDR3 is TGCGCCAGCAGCCAAGGGACTAGCTCCTACAATGAGCAGTTCTTC. Its protein product is CASSQGTSSYNEQFF.